Listed below are T cell receptor beta chains from one sample, sequenced in a study of T cells in Graves' hyperthyroidism and ophthalmopathy. In TCRdb, the multiplex PCR reads were re-called with MiXCR into one record per CDR3 protein. The table shows hundreds of thousands of distinct CDR3 sequences, with under 15% occurring only once. Input material: blood. The receptors were gathered from a woman in her late teens or twenties with Graves' hyperthyroidism. The CDR3 runs from the conserved cysteine through the conserved F or W. D genes are given only for firm matches. Clone sizes are given selectively: once, few, many, or a class where the clone is expanded.

V gene: TRBV3-1
clone size: many
J gene: TRBJ2-1
D gene: TRBD2
CDR3 protein: CASSHLLAHNEQFF
CDR3 DNA: TGTGCCAGCAGCCATCTACTAGCGCACAATGAGCAGTTCTTC

V gene: TRBV3-2
clone size: few
J gene: TRBJ2-5
D gene: .
CDR3 protein: CASSQVHPAGGCSETQYF
CDR3 DNA: TGTGCCAGCAGCCAAGTCCACCCCGCGGGAGGGTGTTCAGAGACCCAGTACTTC

V gene: TRBV12-3/TRBV12-4
clone size: many
J gene: TRBJ1-2
D gene: .
CDR3 protein: CASTLSGENYGYTF
CDR3 DNA: TGTGCCAGCACCTTAAGCGGGGAAAACTATGGCTACACCTTC

V gene: TRBV5-1
clone size: many
J gene: TRBJ1-4
D gene: .
CDR3 protein: CASGLGATNEKLFF
CDR3 DNA: TGCGCCAGCGGCCTGGGGGCAACTAATGAAAAACTGTTTTTT

V gene: TRBV15
clone size: many
J gene: TRBJ2-7
D gene: .
CDR3 protein: CATSRVGNEQYF
CDR3 DNA: TGTGCCACCAGCAGAGTTGGGAACGAGCAGTACTTC

V gene: TRBV27
clone size: many
J gene: TRBJ2-1
D gene: TRBD1
CDR3 protein: CASSFLGQGPNNEQFF
CDR3 DNA: TGTGCCAGCAGTTTTTTAGGACAGGGACCCAACAATGAGCAGTTCTTC

V gene: TRBV3-1
clone size: many
J gene: TRBJ1-2
D gene: .
CDR3 protein: CASTPSGLFGYTF
CDR3 DNA: TGTGCCAGCACGCCATCGGGGTTGTTTGGCTACACCTTC

V gene: TRBV5-1
clone size: many
J gene: TRBJ1-1
D gene: .
CDR3 protein: CASSLEARKEAFF
CDR3 DNA: TGCGCCAGCAGCTTGGAGGCCCGTAAAGAAGCTTTCTTT

V gene: TRBV20-1
clone size: .
J gene: TRBJ2-3
D gene: TRBD2
CDR3 protein: CSARDTTSGGAGDTQYF
CDR3 DNA: TGCAGTGCTAGAGACACAACTAGCGGGGGGGCGGGAGATACGCAGTATTTT

V gene: TRBV3-1
clone size: few
J gene: TRBJ1-6
D gene: .
CDR3 protein: CASSQVEGRSPLHF
CDR3 DNA: TGTGCCAGCAGCCAAGTGGAGGGACGTTCACCCCTCCACTTT

V gene: TRBV2
clone size: many
J gene: TRBJ2-3
D gene: .
CDR3 protein: CASSESGTRRTDTQYF
CDR3 DNA: TGTGCCAGCAGTGAATCTGGGACACGTCGCACAGATACGCAGTATTTT

V gene: TRBV6-1
clone size: many
J gene: TRBJ1-5
D gene: .
CDR3 protein: CASRRRLNGQSEPQHF
CDR3 DNA: TGTGCCAGCAGAAGACGTCTTAATGGGCAGTCTGAGCCCCAGCATTTT

V gene: TRBV7-9
clone size: many
J gene: TRBJ2-7
D gene: .
CDR3 protein: CASSLGDGYEQYF
CDR3 DNA: TGTGCCAGCAGCTTAGGGGACGGCTACGAGCAGTACTTC

V gene: TRBV19
clone size: few
J gene: TRBJ1-3
D gene: .
CDR3 protein: CATGFGALSGNTIYF
CDR3 DNA: TGTGCCACCGGATTCGGTGCCTTGTCCGGAAACACCATATATTTT

V gene: TRBV6-5
clone size: many
J gene: TRBJ2-7
D gene: .
CDR3 protein: CASSYSAHYEQYF
CDR3 DNA: TGTGCCAGCAGTTACTCTGCTCACTACGAGCAGTACTTC

V gene: TRBV9
clone size: .
J gene: TRBJ1-2
D gene: TRBD1
CDR3 protein: CASSVGDRDGHGYTF
CDR3 DNA: TGTGCCAGCAGCGTAGGAGACAGGGACGGACATGGCTACACCTTC

V gene: TRBV7-3
clone size: few
J gene: TRBJ2-5
D gene: TRBD2
CDR3 protein: CASSLGGGEGGETQYF
CDR3 DNA: TGTGCCAGCAGCTTAGGCGGCGGGGAGGGAGGAGAGACCCAGTACTTC

V gene: TRBV7-9
clone size: many
J gene: TRBJ2-1
D gene: .
CDR3 protein: CASSLAQGLVNEQFF
CDR3 DNA: TGTGCCAGCAGCTTAGCACAGGGCCTGGTCAATGAGCAGTTCTTC

V gene: TRBV28
clone size: many
J gene: TRBJ2-1
D gene: TRBD2
CDR3 protein: CASSPSGSGYNEQFF
CDR3 DNA: TGTGCCAGCAGTCCGAGCGGGAGCGGTTACAATGAGCAGTTCTTC

V gene: TRBV6-1
clone size: few
J gene: TRBJ2-4
D gene: .
CDR3 protein: CASTVEGMRAKNIQYF
CDR3 DNA: TGTGCCAGCACCGTTGAGGGGATGAGGGCCAAAAACATTCAGTACTTC

V gene: TRBV4-3
clone size: .
J gene: TRBJ2-7
D gene: .
CDR3 protein: CASSQGRGDEQYF
CDR3 DNA: TGCGCCAGCAGCCAAGGCAGGGGCGACGAGCAGTACTTC

V gene: TRBV6-1
clone size: many
J gene: TRBJ2-7
D gene: .
CDR3 protein: CASRDGQNDYEQYF
CDR3 DNA: TGTGCCAGCAGGGATGGACAGAACGACTACGAGCAGTACTTC

V gene: TRBV19
clone size: many
J gene: TRBJ2-1
D gene: TRBD2
CDR3 protein: CASSPFRTSGRGNEQFF
CDR3 DNA: TGTGCCAGTAGTCCTTTCCGGACTAGCGGGAGAGGGAATGAGCAGTTCTTC

V gene: TRBV9
clone size: .
J gene: TRBJ2-1
D gene: .
CDR3 protein: CASSVGSGIYNEQFF
CDR3 DNA: TGTGCCAGCAGCGTAGGGTCTGGAATATACAATGAGCAGTTCTTC

V gene: TRBV20-1
clone size: many
J gene: TRBJ1-2
D gene: .
CDR3 protein: CSARRDTFYGYTF
CDR3 DNA: TGCAGTGCTAGACGGGACACCTTCTATGGCTACACCTTC

V gene: TRBV11-2
clone size: many
J gene: TRBJ2-3
D gene: TRBD2
CDR3 protein: CASSLGHGLAGGPGDTQYF
CDR3 DNA: TGTGCCAGCAGCTTAGGTCACGGACTAGCGGGGGGGCCGGGAGATACGCAGTATTTT

V gene: TRBV11-2
clone size: many
J gene: TRBJ2-3
D gene: TRBD2
CDR3 protein: CASSTVLAGYTDTQYF
CDR3 DNA: TGTGCCAGCAGCACCGTACTAGCGGGATACACAGATACGCAGTATTTT